Shown below are 10 T cell receptor beta chains from a single sample sequenced in a study of human T cells and chemical hapten exposure. The time point denotes: patch test 1, 2 weeks after DPC sensitization. The treatment: therapeutic diphenylcyclopropenone sensitization with weekly scalp DPC. TCRdb re-analysed the RACE reads in MiXCR, keeping a single row per CDR3 protein. The sample contains around 380,000 distinct CDR3 sequences, more than 4.5% of which appear only once. Sequences were derived from whole blood, sampled in connection with sensitization to the hapten diphenylcyclopropenone (DPC). These receptor sequences come from a woman in her forties or fifties with alopecia areata. Some clones in this sample may be carry-over from other donors' samples.

This clonotype has more than one count but fewer than ten. CDR3 coding DNA: TGCAGTGCCTTCGGGAGAGGGGACAATGAGCAGTTCTTC. This sequence encodes CSAFGRGDNEQFF. The gene calls are TRBV20-1 and TRBJ2-1; D possibly corresponds to TRBD2 (6 bases). Trimming pared 6 bases from V and 5 bases from J, leaving 14 bases between. Germline V gene sequence: CDR1 DFQATT, CDR2 SNEGSKA (reference sequence). The CDR3 consists of 13 residues.

This clonotype came up many times. The chain combines TRBV30 with TRBJ2-1, with no clear D. CDR1 and CDR2 (germline): GTSNPN, SVGIG (reference sequence). The V gene lost 3 bases and the J gene lost 7 bases, with 4 bases spanning the gap. The CDR3 is made up of 10 amino acids. The CDR3 DNA reads as TGTGCCTGGAGCACTAATGAGCAGTTCTTC. Residues: CAWSTNEQFF.

This clonotype appeared a few times. The rearrangement joins TRBV28 to TRBJ1-5; D remains ambiguous. CDR1 and CDR2 from the germline V gene are MDHEN and SYDVKM. V lost 6 bases and J lost 2, with 14 bases in between. The CDR3 contains 15 residues. The CDR3 protein is CASSLTLARNQPQHF. In DNA form, the CDR3 reads TGTGCCAGCAGCCTGACTCTCGCCCGCAATCAGCCCCAGCATTTT. Full variable domain (missing parts from reference TRBV28 and TRBJ1-5): DVKVTQSSRYLVKRTGEKVFLECVQDMDHENMFWYRQDPGLGLRLIYFSYDVKMKEKGDIPEGYSVSREKKERFSLILESASTNQTSMYLCASSLTLARNQPQHFGDGTRLSIL.

This clonotype was counted many times. The chain combines TRBV3-1 with TRBJ2-1; D is unclear. CDR3 length equals 15 residues. The germline V gene has CDR1 LGHDT and CDR2 YNNKEL (reference sequence). V shed 2 bases and J shed 2 bases, with 10 bases lying between them. The DNA of the CDR3 is TGTGCCAGCAGCCAAAATCGAGAGCCCTACAATGAGCAGTTCTTC. This codes for CASSQNREPYNEQFF.

This clonotype was found many times. The chain has TRBV7-2 and TRBJ2-3; D may be TRBD1 or TRBD2 (5 bases each). Per germline, CDR1 SGHTA and CDR2 FQGNSA. This CDR3 has 14 residues. Trimming left V 3 bases short and J 2 bases short, with 9 bases between. The CDR3 sequence is CASSFRGTTDTQYF. The CDR3 region has the DNA TGTGCCAGCAGCTTCCGGGGCACCACAGATACGCAGTATTTT.

This clonotype was seen repeatedly, ten times or more. V usage is TRBV5-1 and J usage is TRBJ1-1, with 9 nucleotides matching TRBD1. After removal of 3 bases from V and 7 bases from J, the junction contained 10 bases not matched to a gene. The CDR3 totals 15 residues. The germline V gene has CDR1 SGHRS and CDR2 YFSETQ. DNA of the CDR3: TGCGCCAGCAGCTCTGAACAGGGGGCGCAAGTTGAAGCTTTCTTT. It yields the protein CASSSEQGAQVEAFF.

In its sample, this clonotype was seen many times. In nucleotides, the CDR3 is TGTGCCAGCAGTGCGGTAGCGGGGGGCCCCACAGATACGCAGTATTTT. This sequence encodes CASSAVAGGPTDTQYF. The genes are TRBV2 and TRBJ2-3; 10 bases agree with TRBD2. J lost 2 bases, V lost 4 bases, and 6 bases had no gene match. Germline loops: CDR1 SNHLY, CDR2 FYNNEI. The CDR3 is made up of 16 amino acids.

DNA for the CDR3: TGCAGTGCTAGGAGGCGAGTTATGAACACTGAAGCTTTCTTT. Protein product: CSARRRVMNTEAFF. The V call is TRBV20-1, the J call TRBJ1-1, with D unresolved. From germline, CDR1 is DFQATT and CDR2 SNEGSKA (reference sequence). The V gene lost 3 bases and the J gene lost 0 bases, with 11 bases spanning the gap. There are 14 residues in the CDR3.

The sample holds a few counts of this clonotype. This chain uses TRBV2 with TRBJ1-4; D is unclear. CDR3 length equals 15 residues. The ends were cut back, 6 bases at V and 0 bases at J, with 11 bases in the middle. The germline V gene encodes CDR1 SNHLY and CDR2 FYNNEI. CDR3 coding DNA: TGTGCCAGCAGCGTCGACTCTACAACTAATGAAAAACTGTTTTTT. Translation: CASSVDSTTNEKLFF. Supplemented by reference TRBV2 and TRBJ1-4, the full variable domain reads EPEVTQTPSHQVTQMGQEVILRCVPISNHLYFYWYRQILGQKVEFLVSFYNNEISEKSEIFDDQFSVERPDGSNFTLKIRSTKLEDSAMYFCASSVDSTTNEKLFFGSGTQLSVL.

V usage is TRBV4-2 and J usage is TRBJ2-7; D is unresolved. The CDR3 contains 18 residues. CDR1 and CDR2 (germline): LGHNA, YNFKEQ. V lost 2 bases, J lost 5 bases, and 25 bases lay in between. The CDR3 is CASSQWGVSSSPGHEQYF. The DNA of the CDR3 is TGTGCCAGCAGCCAATGGGGTGTCAGTTCTTCCCCTGGGCACGAGCAGTACTTC.